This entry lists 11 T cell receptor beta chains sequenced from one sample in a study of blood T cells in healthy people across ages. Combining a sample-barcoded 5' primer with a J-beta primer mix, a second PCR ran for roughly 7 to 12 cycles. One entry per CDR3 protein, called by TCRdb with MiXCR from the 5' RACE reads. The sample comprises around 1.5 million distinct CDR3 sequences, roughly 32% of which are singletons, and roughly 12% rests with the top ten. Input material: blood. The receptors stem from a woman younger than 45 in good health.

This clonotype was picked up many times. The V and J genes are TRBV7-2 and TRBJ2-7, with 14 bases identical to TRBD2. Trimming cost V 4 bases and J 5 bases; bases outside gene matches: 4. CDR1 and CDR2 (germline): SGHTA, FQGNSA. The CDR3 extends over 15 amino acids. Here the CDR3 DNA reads TGTGCCAGCAGCTCCGGGACTAGCGGGGGCGACGAGCAGTACTTC. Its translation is CASSSGTSGGDEQYF.

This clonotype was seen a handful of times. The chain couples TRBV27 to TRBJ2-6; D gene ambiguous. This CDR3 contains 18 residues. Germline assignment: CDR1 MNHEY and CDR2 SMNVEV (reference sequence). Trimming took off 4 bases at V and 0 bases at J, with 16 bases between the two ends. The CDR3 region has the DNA TGTGCCAGCAGTTCCTTGGTGTCGGCGGTCTCTGGGGCCAACGTCCTGACTTTC. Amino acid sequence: CASSSLVSAVSGANVLTF. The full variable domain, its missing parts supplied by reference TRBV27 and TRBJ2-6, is EAQVTQNPRYLITVTGKKLTVTCSQNMNHEYMSWYRQDPGLGLRQIYYSMNVEVTDKGDVPEGYKVSRKEKRNFPLILESPSPNQTSLYFCASSSLVSAVSGANVLTFGAGSRLTVL.

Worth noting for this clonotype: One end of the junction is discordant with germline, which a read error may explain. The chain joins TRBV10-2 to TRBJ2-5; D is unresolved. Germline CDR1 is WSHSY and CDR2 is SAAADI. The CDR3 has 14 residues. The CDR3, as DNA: TGCGCCAGCAGGGAGTGGCAGAGCTCCTACGAGCGGTACTTC. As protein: CASREWQSSYERYF.

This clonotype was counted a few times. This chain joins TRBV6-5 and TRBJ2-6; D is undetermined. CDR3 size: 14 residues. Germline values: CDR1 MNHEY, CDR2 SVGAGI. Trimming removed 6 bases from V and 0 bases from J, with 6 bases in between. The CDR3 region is CASRTYSGANVLTF. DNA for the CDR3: TGTGCCAGCAGGACGTACTCTGGGGCCAACGTCCTGACTTTC.

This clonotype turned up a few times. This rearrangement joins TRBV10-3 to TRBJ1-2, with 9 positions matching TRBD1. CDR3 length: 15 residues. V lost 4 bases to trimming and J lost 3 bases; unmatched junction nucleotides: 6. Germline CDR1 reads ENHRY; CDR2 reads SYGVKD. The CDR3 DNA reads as TGTGCCATCAGTGGGGGACAGGGAGGTTACTATGGCTACACCTTC. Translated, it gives CAISGGQGGYYGYTF.

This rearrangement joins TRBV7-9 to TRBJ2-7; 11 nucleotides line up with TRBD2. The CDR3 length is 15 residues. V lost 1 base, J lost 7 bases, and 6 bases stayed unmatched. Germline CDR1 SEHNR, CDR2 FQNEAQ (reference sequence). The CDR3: CASSLGETSGVEQYF. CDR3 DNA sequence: TGTGCCAGCAGCTTAGGAGAGACTAGCGGGGTTGAGCAGTACTTC.

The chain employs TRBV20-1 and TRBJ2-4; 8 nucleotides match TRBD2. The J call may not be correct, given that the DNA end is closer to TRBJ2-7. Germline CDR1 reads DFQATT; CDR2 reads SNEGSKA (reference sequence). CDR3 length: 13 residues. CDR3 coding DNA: TGCAGTGCTACTAGCGGGTCTCCCTACGAGCAGTACTTC. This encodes CSATSGSPYEQYF.

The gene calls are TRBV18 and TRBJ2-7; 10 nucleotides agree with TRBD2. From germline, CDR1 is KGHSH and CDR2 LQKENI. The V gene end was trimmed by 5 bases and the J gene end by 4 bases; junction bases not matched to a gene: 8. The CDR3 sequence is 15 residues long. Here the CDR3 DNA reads TGTGCCAGCTCAGGGCCTAGCGGGGGCGATTACGAGCAGTACTTC. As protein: CASSGPSGGDYEQYF.

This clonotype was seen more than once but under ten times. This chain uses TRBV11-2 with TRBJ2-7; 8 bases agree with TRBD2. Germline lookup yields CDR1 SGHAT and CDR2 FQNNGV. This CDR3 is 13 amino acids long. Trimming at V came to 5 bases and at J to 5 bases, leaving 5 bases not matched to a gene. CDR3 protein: CASSQTGGHEQYF. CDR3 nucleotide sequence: TGTGCCAGCAGCCAGACGGGAGGGCACGAGCAGTACTTC.

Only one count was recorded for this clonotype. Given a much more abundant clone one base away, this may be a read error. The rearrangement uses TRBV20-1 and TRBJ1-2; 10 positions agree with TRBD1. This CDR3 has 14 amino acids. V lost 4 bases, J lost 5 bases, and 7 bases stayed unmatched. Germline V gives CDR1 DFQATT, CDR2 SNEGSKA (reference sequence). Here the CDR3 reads CSAMPGTGEYGYTF. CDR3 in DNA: TGCAGTGCTATGCCCGGGACAGGGGAATATGGCTACACCTTC.

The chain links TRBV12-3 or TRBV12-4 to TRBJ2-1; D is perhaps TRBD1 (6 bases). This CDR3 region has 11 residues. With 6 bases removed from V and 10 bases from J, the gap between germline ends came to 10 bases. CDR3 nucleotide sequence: TGTGCCAGCAGAAAGACAGGAGAGCAGTTCTTC. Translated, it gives CASRKTGEQFF.